This T cell receptor (beta chain) was captured by sequencing in a study of cytomegalovirus exposure and HLA in healthy donors (TCRdb year 2017). As for the study more broadly: An earlier analysis of several hundred of the donors reported around 280 Gb of sequence data and 95 million to 120 million unique TCR beta sequences obtained from about 179 million T cells. The study profiled the T cell repertoires of hundreds of subjects by immunosequencing and related them to cytomegalovirus serostatus. All discovery cohort repertoires had been generated on a single sequencing platform. The study combined high-throughput TCR immunosequencing, statistical association of individual TCRs with disease status, and machine learning to predict cytomegalovirus infection status. Rather than drawing on any new phenotypic data, the later analysis identified candidate immune exposures from TCR beta sequences and the way those sequences occurred across donors. A later analysis re-analyzed previously published TCR beta repertoires from 650 to 800 donors and added high-resolution HLA genotyping to study TCR occurrence patterns. The study aimed to test whether signatures of past pathogen exposure could be identified by cataloging public T cell receptors. Alongside the repertoire data, information on donor age, sex, ethnicity and CMV serostatus was compiled. On average, roughly 200,000 unique TCR beta nucleotide sequences were sequenced per donor among some 430 genotyped donors of the cohort, with about 17% of those sequences being non-productive. Typing coverage differed by locus: A, B, C, DRB1 and DQB1 were typed in roughly 629-630 donors, DQA1 in 522, DPA1 in 600 to 610, and DPB1 in just under 490. An earlier analysis of some 600 of the donors applied high-throughput TCR beta sequencing to assess whether each TCR beta V gene segment acted as functional or pseudogenic. Roughly 5 DR-DQ haplotypes were handled as single units for association and clustering because linkage in the cohort was strong. An early release covering 550 to 650 HLA-typed donors comprised approximately 290 gigabases of sequencing data and around 80 million unique TCR sequences. The genetic ancestry cluster associated with self-reported Caucasian donors included 81% of the 398 genotyped donors. Class I and class II HLA loci were covered by the typing at four-digit resolution. A separate validation cohort of over a hundred different subjects was used in addition to the approximately 640-subject first cohort. Genome-wide SNP genotypes for about 60% of the 666 donors were used in a later genetic analysis, which treated that subset as a discovery cohort.

The CDR3 numbers 14 residues from cysteine through phenylalanine. Of all the DNA, just the CDR3 is kept, 42 bases in frame from base 1. Reading the germline V gene gives CDR1 MNHEY and CDR2 SVGAGI. V loses 4 bases at its end and J loses 3 bases; junction bases beyond the gene matches: 5. The library was generated by the immunoSEQ multiplex PCR assay. A mixture of 60 forward primers for TCR Vbeta segments and 13 reverse primers for TCR Jbeta segments was used in the multiplex PCR. The CDR3 region of rearranged TCR beta genes was amplified from genomic DNA with a multiplex PCR assay. The amplified TCR beta libraries were sequenced on the Illumina HiSeq System as 87-base-pair reads. The authors processed their data as follows. A later analysis counted about 76 million unique TCR beta chains across the 666 repertoires, and some 11 million of these chains were shared by at least two donors. Raw reads were error-corrected and collapsed into unique sequences by a nearest-neighbor algorithm in which closely related sequences were merged to remove PCR and sequencing errors. Alignment of CDR3 sequences to IMGT reference sequences was used to assign V, D and J gene segments. For a sequence to be retained, a match of at least six nucleotides was required to both a V gene segment and a J gene segment. Rearrangements were called productive when the CDR3 lacked stop codons and stayed in frame with V and J; all others were non-productive. CDR3 was defined by IMGT convention, running from the second conserved V-encoded cysteine to the conserved J-encoded phenylalanine. The earlier analysis of roughly 590 of the donors excluded any sequence lacking an unambiguous match to a single V gene segment. In an earlier analysis of some 590 of the donors, V segments were called functional above 56.7% productive rearrangements and were called segregating when the between-donor standard deviation exceeded 5%. To diagnose cytomegalovirus status from the catalog of TCR beta chain sequences, a statistical classification framework was built. In a later analysis, V and J genes were assigned by comparing TCR nucleotide sequences against IMGT/GENE-DB human TR gene sequences. The TCRdist pipeline was used in a later analysis to assign CDR3 sequences and most-parsimonious VDJ recombination scenarios. In a later analysis, each TCR beta chain was defined by its CDR3 amino acid sequence together with its V-gene family, and reads without a unique V-gene family were excluded. A later analysis removed several hundred highly shared, low-generation-probability nucleotide sequences to deal with suspected cross-contamination and a sequencing artifact. In a later analysis, a clonal expansion index was calculated for each public chain from normalized within-repertoire ranks of inferred template counts. Generation probabilities in a later analysis came from a VDJ recombination model fitted to out-of-frame rearrangements, and those results were checked against IGoR. A later analysis scored TCR-TCR, TCR-HLA and TCR-CMV co-occurrence with hypergeometric tests, applying a repertoire-size bias correction to TCR pairs. To estimate false discovery rates, a later analysis permuted the HLA or CMV assignments 20 times. In a later analysis, co-occurring TCRs were grouped using DBSCAN, with TCRdist sequence similarity added in when clustering inside HLA-allele-positive subsets. Co-occurrence clustering excluded repertoires with fewer than 30,000 or more than 120,000 public chains, plus five with anomalous nucleotide sharing. This immuneACCESS table, as held by TCRdb, lists in-frame sequences with V and J called but not all clones. Of the missing ones, under half trace to an unresolved V gene in checked studies; the others have no known cause. For V, J and clone size, that table is used; D and trimming come from the DNA. This sample is represented by roughly 97,000 clones; over 75% of them were singletons. The top ten clonotypes cover 5.2% of the sample.

The cohort comprised some 680 healthy bone marrow donors. At the time of sampling, every cohort member was nominally healthy, though immune exposures that went unrecorded were likely present. The donor tested CMV seropositive and was one of the 289 seropositive cohort members. A peripheral blood sample was collected from each donor, and TCR beta sequencing was performed on peripheral blood mononuclear cells. The Qiagen DNeasy Blood Extraction Kit was used to extract genomic DNA from the blood cell samples. The table lists this clone with a count of one. It has no known antigen specificity. No base qualities exist here, and no much larger clone lies one base off it. The research as a whole found: In vitro tests confirmed that three of the cytomegalovirus-associated TCR beta chains recognize cytomegalovirus antigens. A further reported finding was that TCR beta sequences accurately predicted the HLA-A and HLA-B alleles for most subjects in the first cohort. Only TCR beta chains were sequenced in this cohort, and the absence of alpha or paired-chain data limited detectable features. An association between a missense DCLRE1C variant and V-gene and J-gene trimming of TCR beta chains was found in a later genetic analysis and replicated in an independent cohort. The earlier analysis of approximately 560 of the donors excluded over 15 rarely observed V segments, including chromosome 9 orphons, because counts were too low. Most CMV-associated TCR beta chains appeared to be HLA-restricted in a later analysis, and the HLA associations seemed to be driven largely by CMV exposure. Several of the top co-occurrence clusters appeared to be linked to parvovirus B19, influenza, CMV and Epstein-Barr virus, according to a later analysis. Linkage disequilibrium might explain the correlated functional status among segregating V segments, but an unknown experimental factor could not be excluded. The study listed 150 to 200 TCR beta chains as associated with cytomegalovirus. The only immune exposure information available for the cohort was CMV serostatus. A later analysis associated some 17,000 TCR beta sequences with specific HLA alleles at a false discovery rate of 0.05. Some IMGT-functional V segments, including TRBV6-2 and TRBV6-3, could not be told apart with the 87-base-pair reads, so those segments were excluded. Compared with equally common non-associated chains, HLA-associated TCR beta chains in a later analysis were more clonally expanded and had lower generation probabilities. The sequencing pipeline was judged likely to have produced a cluster of highly shared sequence variants as a technical artifact. Most TCR sequences were seen in very few donors, while some public TCRs were found in many individuals. Because some donors lacked HLA typing at each locus, the association tests relied only on the typed subset. The authors suggested that the approach could potentially be extended to other disease states and immunological phenotypes. An earlier analysis of approximately 540 of the donors showed that most TCR beta V segments appeared in productive rearrangements either about 90% or about 30% of the time, which broadly matched IMGT annotations. In a later genetic analysis, fewer N-insertions in productive TCRs were reported among donors in an Asian-associated ancestry cluster than the roughly 710-donor mean. The classifier was reported to diagnose cytomegalovirus status with high specificity and sensitivity in both the original cohort and the validation cohort. The presence/absence analyses assumed that sequencing depth was roughly uniform across donors, and that assumption may not be true. When HLA alleles, especially DR and DQ, strongly co-occurred, TCR associations were difficult to assign to individual alleles. In a later analysis, TCR association rates were found to vary across HLA loci, with the most associated TCRs seen for DRB1 alleles and the fewest for HLA-C alleles.

This receptor was obtained from a man in his forties in good health and CMV-seropositive. The source material was PBMCs. The chain employs TRBV6-5 and TRBJ2-7; TRBD2 matches 8 bases in the middle. Here is the DNA: TGTGCCAGCAGTTCTTATAGCGGGAACTACGAGCAGTACTTC. It specifies CASSSYSGNYEQYF.